The clone carrying this T cell receptor (beta chain) was observed a handful of times. The protocol was immunoSEQ multiplex PCR, while the TCRdb copy is restricted to in-frame clones and leaves out a portion. This sample carries fewer than 15,000 clones, 55% to 75% of them seen once, and the ten largest clones take 7.5%. The CDR3 has 15 amino acids. Germline values: CDR1 SEHNR, CDR2 FQNEAQ (reference sequence). J was trimmed by 4 bases and V by 1 base; bases with no gene match: 5. The data stem from a study of immune cell composition in non-small cell lung cancer. Specimen: lung tumor tissue. The chain has TRBV7-9 and TRBJ1-1; TRBD1 aligns across 8 bases. The receptor was derived from a human donor with non-small cell lung cancer. This CDR3 reads CASSLGQGAGTEAFF. CDR3 nucleotides: TGTGCCAGCAGCTTAGGGCAGGGGGCGGGCACTGAAGCTTTCTTT.